What follows are 5 T cell receptor beta chains derived from one specimen sequenced in a study of T cell responses to AZD1222 COVID-19 vaccine (dated by TCRdb to 2020 to 2022). Receptors were amplified or captured by the immunoSEQ multiplex PCR assay. The table was pulled from immuneACCESS by TCRdb, which kept in-frame rearrangements only. Such tables lose some clones; where checked, under half of the loss comes from unresolved V genes, and the rest has no known cause. The sample yields 60,000 to 75,000 clones; over 75% were counted once. The ten largest make up around a fifth of the sample. The time point label here, explained by the study, means: baseline before first vaccination. The sample in question was peripheral blood, obtained on day 0 of AZD1222 vaccination. The receptors originated from an adult in good health.

V gene TRBV5-6 combines with J gene TRBJ1-3; D possibly corresponds to TRBD1 (6 bases). Trimming took 4 bases from V and 8 from J, leaving 22 bases between them. The CDR3 is made up of 16 amino acids. From germline, CDR1 is SGHDT and CDR2 YYEEEE. CDR3 in amino acids: CASSPPILQGGDTIYF. The CDR3 DNA reads as TGTGCCAGCAGCCCGCCAATCCTACAGGGAGGAGACACCATATATTTT.

V gene TRBV30 combines with J gene TRBJ2-2; TRBD1 might be the D (5 bases). Germline values: CDR1 GTSNPN, CDR2 SVGIG (reference sequence). The CDR3 consists of 14 residues. V was clipped by 3 bases and J by 3 bases, with 11 bases between them. The CDR3, as DNA: TGTGCCTGGAGCTTAGGGGATTACACCGGGGAGCTGTTTTTT. As protein: CAWSLGDYTGELFF.

The rearrangement uses TRBV6-6 and TRBJ1-5, with TRBD1 matching 9 bases. This CDR3 has 17 amino acids. The trim removed 5 bases at V and 0 bases at J, leaving 8 bases unmatched. CDR1 is MNHNY and CDR2 is SVGAGI in the germline V gene (reference sequence). CDR3 bases: TGTGCCAGCAGTCCCCGCGGGACAGGGTCTAGCAATCAGCCCCAGCATTTT. As protein: CASSPRGTGSSNQPQHF.

This chain joins TRBV7-3 and TRBJ1-1, with D perhaps TRBD1 (5 bases). The V and J ends lost 0 bases and 1 base respectively, with 6 bases between them. CDR1 and CDR2 (germline): SGHTA, FQGTGA. The CDR3 spans 14 residues. The CDR3 loop reads CASSLTGENTEAFF. In nucleotides, the CDR3 is TGTGCCAGCAGCTTAACAGGGGAGAACACTGAAGCTTTCTTT.

CDR3 region: CAIESGGSYEQYF. The CDR3 DNA is TGTGCCATCGAAAGCGGGGGCTCCTACGAGCAGTACTTC. This chain connects TRBV10-3 to TRBJ2-7, with 8 bases that match TRBD2. V was clipped by 8 bases and J by 0 bases; unmatched bases: 3. CDR3 length equals 13 residues. Germline CDR1 is ENHRY and CDR2 is SYGVKD.